This T cell receptor (beta chain) is from a study of monozygotic twins with inflammatory bowel disease (dated by TCRdb to between 2018 and 2021). About the investigation overall: The complete study included around 30 monozygotic twin pairs: 19 IBD-discordant Danish pairs and nine German pairs, of which four were IBD-concordant and five were IBD-discordant. The search for disease-associated traits relied mainly on comparing, within discordant pairs, IBD patients with their genetically identical healthy co-twins. Each individual had, on average, about 151 000 unique TCRalpha sequences and 181 000 unique TCRbeta sequences available for analysis. What the research found in general, with its limitations: The results gave no support for a single strong signal or clonotype linked to IBD. Distinction between different T cell subtypes could not be achieved in the analysis. Differing immunosuppressive treatments among patients may have added background noise and inter-individual variability to the repertoires. Measured by the inverse Simpson index, TCRbeta repertoire diversity was lower in IBD patients than in their healthy co-twins. Fewer clonotypes were shared with other individuals by IBD patients than by healthy twins, most markedly in patients showing signs of disease activity. Concordant and discordant twins showed no difference in repertoire similarity, possibly because of limited statistical power.

Details on this clonotype: Its antigen is not yet known.

Sequences MNHEY (CDR1) and SMNVEV (CDR2) are obtained from the germline V gene (reference sequence). From the cysteine through the phenylalanine, the CDR3 covers 18 amino acids. Only the protein is on record. From each donor, a roughly 2.5 ml peripheral blood sample was collected into PAXgene tubes and stored at -80 degrees C. Total RNA was isolated from whole blood with the PAXgene blood miRNA kit on an automated QIAcube, without T cell sorting. Peripheral blood from monozygotic twin pairs concordant or discordant for inflammatory bowel disease was subjected to deep TCRalpha and TCRbeta repertoire profiling with unique molecular barcoding. Smoking habits were recorded for all twin pairs, and individuals were classified as current, former or never smokers. The library was produced with 5' RACE. Preparation of each TCR library used 3,500 to 4,500 ng of total RNA. For each sample, cDNA was synthesized in eight separate reactions using SMARTScribe reverse transcriptase. During cDNA synthesis, template switching introduced unique molecular identifiers that contained a 6-nucleotide sample barcode. TCRalpha and TCRbeta cDNA was amplified by two nested PCRs of 16 and 9 cycles, with bead purification after each PCR. Before amplification, the cDNA was treated with uracil DNA-glycosylase and purified using the QIAquick PCR purification kit. The second PCR added Illumina TruSeq-compatible adapters along with sample-specific barcodes. TapeStation and Qubit were used to check library quality and concentration, and around 4.7 ng of each library was pooled. Sequencing of the pooled libraries was done on an Illumina HiSeq2500 single-index Rapid Run using custom sequencing primers and 2 x 100 bp reads. The authors processed their data as follows. MiGEC version 1.2.6 was used for UMI-based consensus assembly to correct PCR and sequencing errors. V(D)J alignment, clonotype assembly and CDR3 extraction were performed with MiXCR version 2.1.1. Normalisation of gene usage, clonotype sharing and MAIT/NKT TCR abundance was achieved by analysing the top 1000, 10 000 and 20 000 clonotypes per sample. After downsampling to 27 000 UMIs, diversity was calculated as the inverse Simpson index using the vegan R package. Paired Mann-Whitney U tests on discordant twin pairs were used, with Benjamini-Hochberg multiple-testing correction. Reads reprocessed by TCRdb are summarized as one entry per CDR3 protein sequence, and DNA is absent. TCRdb's processing, not the authors', yielded these V and J calls. The sample table gives hundreds of thousands of distinct CDR3 sequences. 2.4% of the sample is in the top ten clones.

The TCR was taken from a human donor with ulcerative colitis or Crohn's disease, or a healthy co-twin of an affected twin (not recorded which). Source material: blood. Rearrangement joined TRBV27 to TRBJ1-5; TCRdb selects TRBD1, and the lack of DNA leaves this call unchecked. The CDR3 reads CASSLEPPWTVSNQPQHF.